One sample yielded the 21 T cell receptor beta chains listed below, sequenced in a study of T cell repertoires in cytomegalovirus infection. TCRdb analysed the reads with MiXCR anew, one entry per CDR3 protein. The table shows more than 400,000 distinct CDR3 sequences, with roughly 29% occurring only once. Input material: PBMCs. These receptors were obtained from a human donor in good health (CMV status not recorded). Some clones in this sample may be carry-over from other donors' samples.

The table lists this clonotype with a count of one. The rearrangement links TRBV28 to TRBJ2-7; tentatively, D is TRBD2 (6 bases). The CDR3 is 15 residues long. Trimming pared 0 bases from V and 2 bases from J, leaving 11 bases between. Germline V gene data show CDR1 as MDHEN and CDR2 as SYDVKM. CDR3 sequence (DNA): TGTGCCAGCAGTTTATGGGGAGGTGTAGCCTACGAGCAGTACTTC. This translates into CASSLWGGVAYEQYF.

A single count supports this clonotype. The genes are TRBV19 and TRBJ1-2; D perhaps matches TRBD1 (6 bases). CDR1 and CDR2 (germline): LNHDA, SQIVND (reference sequence). The CDR3 extends over 14 amino acids. The ends were cut back, 0 bases at V and 8 bases at J, with 13 bases in the middle. CDR3 coding DNA: TGTGCCAGTAGTATAGATGGGACAACCGGCGGCTACACCTTC. It specifies CASSIDGTTGGYTF.

V gene TRBV19 combines with J gene TRBJ2-3; 7 bases map to TRBD2. J lost 0 bases, V lost 4 bases, and 4 bases had no gene match. The CDR3 is made up of 15 amino acids. Per the germline V gene, CDR1 is LNHDA and CDR2 is SQIVND (reference sequence). CDR3 loop: CASSRPGLSTDTQYF. CDR3 in DNA: TGTGCCAGTAGTAGGCCGGGACTAAGCACAGATACGCAGTATTTT.

The chain combines TRBV7-2 with TRBJ2-1; 10 bases line up with TRBD2. This CDR3 contains 14 residues. Germline values: CDR1 SGHTA, CDR2 FQGNSA. J was trimmed by 12 bases and V by 5 bases; bases with no gene match: 10. For the CDR3, the DNA is TGTGCCAGCAGCCAAGCACCTAGCGGGAGCTGGCAGTTCTTC. Its protein is CASSQAPSGSWQFF.

This clonotype was seen only a few times. The rearrangement joins TRBV7-8 to TRBJ2-3; tentatively, D is TRBD1 (6 bases). Per the germline V gene, CDR1 is SGHVS and CDR2 is FQNEAQ. There are 16 residues in the CDR3. V gave up 1 base and J gave up 0 bases, with 11 bases separating them. CDR3 amino acids: CASSLVHGQSTDTQYF. DNA for the CDR3: TGTGCCAGCAGCTTAGTTCACGGACAGAGCACAGATACGCAGTATTTT. Full variable domain (missing parts from reference TRBV7-8 and TRBJ2-3): GAGVSQSPRYKVAKRGQDVALRCDPISGHVSLFWYQQALGQGPEFLTYFQNEAQLDKSGLPSDRFFAERPEGSVSTLKIQRTQQEDSAVYLCASSLVHGQSTDTQYFGPGTRLTVL.

This chain connects TRBV6-5 to TRBJ2-1; D tentatively reads TRBD1 or TRBD2 (5 bases each). The CDR3 extends over 14 amino acids. Germline V CDR1 and CDR2: MNHEY, SVGAGI. Between the trimmed V and J ends, which lost 7 bases and 8 bases, there was a span of 18 bases. CDR3 nucleotide sequence: TGTGCCAGCACCGGTAGCATGAGGGGAGATGAGCAGTTCTTC. The encoded protein is CASTGSMRGDEQFF.

The chain has TRBV10-3 and TRBJ1-2, with D possibly matching TRBD1 (5 bases). V was clipped by 4 bases and J by 6 bases, with 18 bases between them. CDR1 and CDR2 from the germline V gene are ENHRY and SYGVKD. The CDR3 is 15 residues long. CDR3 amino acids: CAISGWDQGMDGYTF. The CDR3 coding sequence is TGTGCCATCAGTGGATGGGATCAGGGAATGGATGGCTACACCTTC.

The CDR3 nucleotides are TGTGCCAGCAGCTTAAATCCGAACACCGGGGAGCTGTTTTTT. It translates to CASSLNPNTGELFF. This rearrangement joins TRBV7-8 to TRBJ2-2; no reliable D call. The CDR3 sequence is 14 residues long. The germline gives CDR1 SGHVS, CDR2 FQNEAQ. V was pared by 2 bases and J by 0 bases, with 4 bases between.

This clonotype showed up just a few times. This sequence joins TRBV6-5 and TRBJ2-4; TRBD2 agrees at 12 bases. V trimming: 7 bases; J trimming: 2 bases; junction bases outside the gene matches: 12. Germline CDR1 is MNHEY and CDR2 is SVGAGI. CDR3 length: 18 amino acids. In nucleotides, the CDR3 is TGTGCCAGCACCCCCCGGGGAACTAGCGGGAGGCCCAAAAACATTCAGTACTTC. Its translation is CASTPRGTSGRPKNIQYF.

This clonotype has a handful of counts. The chain employs TRBV12-3 or TRBV12-4 and TRBJ1-4; 8 bases are shared with TRBD1. The V gene end was trimmed by 5 bases and the J gene end by 8 bases; junction bases not matched to a gene: 7. CDR3 length equals 14 residues. The DNA for the CDR3 is TGTGCCAGCAGTCCACGGACAGGGTCCGAAAAACTGTTTTTT. The encoded protein is CASSPRTGSEKLFF.

The rearrangement uses TRBV28 and TRBJ2-3; no definite D call. Trimming left V 4 bases short and J 1 base short, with 12 bases between. The germline V gene has CDR1 MDHEN and CDR2 SYDVKM. The CDR3 loop spans 15 amino acids. The CDR3 bases are TGTGCCAGCAGTTCGATTGGAGCAGGCACAGATACGCAGTATTTT. As protein: CASSSIGAGTDTQYF.

This clonotype showed up many times. The chain is built from TRBV7-2 and TRBJ2-1; D may be TRBD2 (6 bases). The CDR3 loop spans 16 amino acids. Trimming removed 5 bases at V and 9 bases at J, with 23 bases between. From germline, CDR1 is SGHTA and CDR2 FQGNSA. The CDR3 reads CASSRIQGTRRTEQFF. The CDR3 DNA is TGTGCCAGCAGCCGAATTCAAGGGACTCGCAGGACTGAGCAGTTCTTC.

The table lists this clonotype with a few counts. The chain employs TRBV28 and TRBJ2-5; D is possibly TRBD1 (5 bases). From germline, CDR1 is MDHEN and CDR2 SYDVKM. V was trimmed by 5 bases and J by 1 base, leaving 11 bases between them. The CDR3 extends over 14 amino acids. The CDR3 DNA follows: TGTGCCAGCAGTCCCCAGACAGTCCAAGAGACCCAGTACTTC. It translates to CASSPQTVQETQYF. Together with reference TRBV28 and TRBJ2-5, the CDR3 gives the full variable domain: DVKVTQSSRYLVKRTGEKVFLECVQDMDHENMFWYRQDPGLGLRLIYFSYDVKMKEKGDIPEGYSVSREKKERFSLILESASTNQTSMYLCASSPQTVQETQYFGPGTRLLVL.

V usage is TRBV10-3 and J usage is TRBJ1-5; 7 bases are a match to TRBD1. From germline, CDR1 is ENHRY and CDR2 SYGVKD. There are 15 residues in the CDR3. After removal of 1 base from V and 4 bases from J, the junction contained 4 bases not matched to a gene. This CDR3 is CAISEYGTANQPQHF. In DNA, the CDR3 is TGTGCCATCAGTGAGTATGGGACAGCTAATCAGCCCCAGCATTTT.

This clonotype was picked up a small number of times. V gene TRBV20-1 combines with J gene TRBJ1-3, with 7 bases lining up with TRBD1. CDR1 is DFQATT and CDR2 is SNEGSKA in the germline V gene (reference sequence). V lost 6 bases and J lost 0; bases outside the gene matches: 5. The CDR3 is 14 amino acids. In DNA form, the CDR3 reads TGCAGTGCAAGGGACAGCGTCTCTGGAAACACCATATATTTT. It codes for CSARDSVSGNTIYF.

Many counts were recorded for this clonotype. V usage is TRBV5-1 and J usage is TRBJ2-2; 8 nucleotides line up with TRBD1. J lost 2 bases, V lost 1 base, and 10 bases had no gene match. Germline CDR1 is SGHRS and CDR2 is YFSETQ. The CDR3 has 18 amino acids. The CDR3 sequence: CASSLKGPQGANTGELFF. Written as DNA, the CDR3 is TGCGCCAGCAGCTTGAAGGGCCCCCAGGGGGCTAACACCGGGGAGCTGTTTTTT.

This clonotype has more than one count but fewer than ten. This chain uses TRBV12-5 with TRBJ2-1; 7 bases agree with TRBD2. From germline, CDR1 is LGHNT and CDR2 FRNRAP. J was trimmed by 0 bases and V by 0 bases; bases with no gene match: 8. The CDR3 is 18 amino acids. The CDR3 bases are TGTGCTAGTGGTTTGGTATTAGGAAGCGGGAACTCCTACAATGAGCAGTTCTTC. Amino acids: CASGLVLGSGNSYNEQFF.

The V and J genes are TRBV11-3 and TRBJ1-2; perhaps TRBD1 as D (5 bases). V lost 3 bases and J lost 6, with 14 bases in between. The CDR3 is 14 amino acids. Germline lookup yields CDR1 SGHNT and CDR2 YENEEA. The CDR3 protein is CASSLYRNHHGYTF. Written as DNA, the CDR3 is TGTGCCAGCAGCTTGTACAGGAACCACCATGGCTACACCTTC.

The V and J genes are TRBV7-2 and TRBJ1-6; D gene uncertain. Germline V gene data show CDR1 as SGHTA and CDR2 as FQGNSA. The CDR3 is 15 amino acids. V was trimmed by 10 bases and J by 0 bases, leaving 13 bases between them. CDR3 in amino acids: CATKPESSYNSPLHF. CDR3 nucleotide sequence: TGTGCCACCAAGCCCGAGAGCTCCTATAATTCACCCCTCCACTTT.

The chain carries TRBV6-6 and TRBJ2-1, with 12 bases matching TRBD2. This CDR3 contains 18 residues. V lost 6 bases and J lost 7; bases outside the gene matches: 16. Germline V gene data show CDR1 as MNHNY and CDR2 as SVGAGI (reference sequence). The CDR3 sequence: CASSRPRLAGELANEQFF. CDR3 nucleotides: TGTGCCAGCAGCCGACCCCGACTAGCGGGAGAACTGGCAAATGAGCAGTTCTTC.

This clonotype was detected a few times. The DNA for the CDR3 is TGTGCCAGCAGCTTGGCCCCGCAGAGGTGGGGACAGAGCAATGAGCAGTTCTTC. Amino acids: CASSLAPQRWGQSNEQFF. This chain connects TRBV5-6 to TRBJ2-1; the match to TRBD1 covers 7 bases. Germline V lookup: CDR1 SGHDT, CDR2 YYEEEE. The CDR3 length is 18 residues. The trim removed 0 bases at V and 6 bases at J, leaving 15 bases unmatched.